The entry below gives a single T cell receptor beta chain sequence along with its context. The target of this receptor is not known. No qualities accompany the bases; no much larger clone lies one base away. Ficoll-Paque density gradient centrifugation was the method used to isolate PBMCs. The sample belongs to a study of T-cell memory formation after mild COVID-19 (dated by TCRdb to the early 2020s). Regarding the research as a whole: TCR sequence clusters from the two donors were largely donor specific. The cohort comprised two young, previously healthy adult volunteers, one female and one male. T-cell clones expanding and contracting after mild COVID-19 in a couple of donors were tracked by longitudinal TCRalpha and TCRbeta repertoire sequencing. Findings and caveats that apply to the study as a whole: SARS-CoV-2 specificity was not confirmed for the second-wave clones peaking on day 37. Some responding clones were found in pre-infection memory, which suggests that pre-existing cross-reactive memory T cells took part in the SARS-CoV-2 response. From day 15 to 85, contracting clones showed balanced CD4/CD8 phenotypes, whereas a second wave of clones that expanded from day 15 to 37 leaned towards CD4+. Contracting CD4+ clones were located mainly in the CM and EM memory subsets, whereas CD8+ clones were found to be enriched in EMRA. Only two mild cases were covered by the study, and larger cohorts that include severe cases with pre-infection samples were considered necessary.

Reads for this sample came from an Illumina NovaSeq 6000. cDNA libraries for TCRalpha and TCRbeta were prepared by 5'RACE using constant-segment primers, with sample barcodes and unique molecular identifiers added. Trizol reagent was used to extract RNA from every sample. Libraries were amplified in two PCR steps, with a second sample barcode and Illumina TruSeq adapters added in the second step. Sequencing of libraries was performed on an Illumina NovaSeq with 2 x 150 bp paired-end reads. For the original study's pipeline: Demultiplexing of reads and collapsing into UMI-guided consensus sequences were performed with migec v1.2.7. Using mixcr v2.1.11, the UMI consensuses were aligned to TRA and TRB V and J templates and assembled into clonotypes. Expanded or contracted clonotypes were those called significant by both edgeR and NoisET, with noise models trained on biological replicates. edgeR calls used a false discovery rate-adjusted p below 0.01 and a log2 fold-change threshold of 1. PCA with hierarchical clustering of max-normalized trajectories of the 1000 most abundant clonotypes was used as exploratory dynamics analysis. Separately sequenced CD4+ and CD8+ repertoires were used to assign the CD4 or CD8 phenotype of responding clones. The public reads were run again by TCRdb, first through fastp at Q25 and then through MiXCR, and only productive beta chains were kept. All rows with the same CDR3 protein become a single entry with the most common DNA and genes. The V and J calls follow TCRdb's processing rather than the paper's. The sample table records approximately 250,000 distinct CDR3 sequences; roughly 15% of these occur just once. Together, the top ten hold around a fifth of the sample.

Specimen: PBMCs or a T cell subset sorted from them (not recorded which). This TCR derives from a man aged 18 to 29 who had mild COVID-19 (a few samples of this study predate the infection). The sample titles of this study are shuffled in the database, so cell type and time point are left out; the donor was told from shared clones.

The CDR3 here reads CSARPDSYGYTF. The DNA reads TGCAGTGCTAGGCCGGACTCCTATGGCTACACCTTC. The V and J segments used are TRBV20-1 and TRBJ1-2; the D gene identity is not certain. At the junction V is shortened by 3 bases and J by 4 bases, with 9 bases in between. The germline V gene (reference sequence) yields DFQATT for CDR1 and SNEGSKA for CDR2. The CDR3 runs 12 residues from the cysteine to the phenylalanine. Only CDR3 DNA remains: 36 bases, in frame from the first base.